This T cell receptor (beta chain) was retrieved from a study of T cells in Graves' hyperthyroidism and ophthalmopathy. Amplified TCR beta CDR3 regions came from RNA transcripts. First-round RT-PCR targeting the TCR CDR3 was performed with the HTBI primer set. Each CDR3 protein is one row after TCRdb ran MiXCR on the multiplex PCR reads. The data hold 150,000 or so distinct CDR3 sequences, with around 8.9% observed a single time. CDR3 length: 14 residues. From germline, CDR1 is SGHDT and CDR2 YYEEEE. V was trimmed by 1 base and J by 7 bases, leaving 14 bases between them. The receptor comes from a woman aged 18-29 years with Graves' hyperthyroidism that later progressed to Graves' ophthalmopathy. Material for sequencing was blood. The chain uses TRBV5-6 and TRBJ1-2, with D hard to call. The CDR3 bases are TGTGCCAGCAGCTTGTGGGCCCTGGTAGGTGGCTACACCTTC. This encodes CASSLWALVGGYTF.